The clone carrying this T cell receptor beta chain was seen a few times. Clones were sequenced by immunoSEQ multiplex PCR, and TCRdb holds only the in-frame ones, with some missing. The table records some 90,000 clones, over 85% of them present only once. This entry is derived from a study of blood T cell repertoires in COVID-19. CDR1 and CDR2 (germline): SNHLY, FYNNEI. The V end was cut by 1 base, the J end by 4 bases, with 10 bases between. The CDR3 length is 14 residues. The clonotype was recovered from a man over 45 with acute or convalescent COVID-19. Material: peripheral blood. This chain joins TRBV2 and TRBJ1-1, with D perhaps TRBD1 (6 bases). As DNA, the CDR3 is TGTGCCAGCAGTGAAGAGGGCAGGGGCACTGAAGCTTTCTTT. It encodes CASSEEGRGTEAFF.